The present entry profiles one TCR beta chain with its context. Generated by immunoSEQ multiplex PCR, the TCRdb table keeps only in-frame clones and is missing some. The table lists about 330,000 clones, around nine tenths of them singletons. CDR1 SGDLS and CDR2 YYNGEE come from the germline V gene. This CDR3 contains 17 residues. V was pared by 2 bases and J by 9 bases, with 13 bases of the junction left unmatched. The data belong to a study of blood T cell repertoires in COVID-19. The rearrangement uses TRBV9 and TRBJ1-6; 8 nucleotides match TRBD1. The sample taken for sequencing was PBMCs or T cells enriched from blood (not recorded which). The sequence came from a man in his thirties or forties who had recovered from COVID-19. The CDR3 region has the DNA TGTGCCAGCAGCGTCGATTCGGGGGGACAGGTGGGTTCACCCCTCCACTTT. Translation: CASSVDSGGQVGSPLHF. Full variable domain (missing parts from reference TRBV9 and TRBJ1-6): DSGVTQTPKHLITATGQRVTLRCSPRSGDLSVYWYQQSLDQGLQFLIQYYNGEERAKGNILERFSAQQFPDLHSELNLSSLELGDSALYFCASSVDSGGQVGSPLHFGNGTRLTVT.